This T cell receptor beta chain was captured by sequencing in a study of shared clonotypes between healthy human individuals. As for the study in general: Per donor, CD8 memory used one plate, CD8 naive used two, CD4 memory used three and CD4 naive used three. Whole-study findings and limits: Clonotypes which were not shared had lower generation probabilities than clonotypes that all four donors shared. Investigators collected only blood, and repertoires in tissues likely differ.

Method: immunoSEQ multiplex PCR; TCRdb's copy keeps in-frame clones and lacks some. The data hold 1.6 million or so clones, with over 95% observed a single time. Details on this clone: The antigen remains unidentified.

V shed 1 base and J shed 5 bases, with 8 bases lying between them. CDR1 and CDR2 from the germline V gene are KGHSH and LQKENI. This CDR3 has 13 amino acids. Sequencing was performed on naive CD4+ T cells sorted from blood. Subset given: CD45RA+ positively selected. V and J are TRBV18 and TRBJ1-2, with D possibly matching TRBD1 (5 bases). This clonotype was obtained from a man aged 30-40 years in good health. The CDR3 is CASSPRQIYGYTF. CDR3 DNA: TGTGCCAGCTCACCACGACAGATTTATGGCTACACCTTC.